This T cell receptor (beta chain) was found in a study of T cell repertoires in ileal Crohn's disease (dated by TCRdb to between 2017 and 2020). Study-level background: Median disease duration was about eight years, and about 36% of patients were identified as active smokers at the time of surgery. All patients had surgery for a complication: stricturing disease in around 60% and penetrating disease in roughly 39%. About half of the patients received postoperative therapy: about 10 received thiopurines and roughly 17 received anti-TNF agents. TCR repertoire analysis was done in about 59 Crohn's disease patients from a prospective multicentre cohort. The study was conducted in parallel with a multicentre cohort that was designed to identify predictors of early endoscopic recurrence following ileocolonic resection. A Rutgeerts score above i0 was used to define endoscopic postoperative recurrence. The study sequenced 171 mucosal samples from some 62 patients, taken at several locations on the surgical specimen and at postoperative endoscopy. What the research found in general, with its limitations: Patients who were active smokers at surgery had a significantly higher proportion of clonal expansions than non-smokers (around 25% vs 18%, p=0.02). Compared with CD4 T cells, sorted CD8 T cells held more high-frequency clones, which suggests that the mucosal expansions were mostly CD8. Mucosal CD4 and CD8 T cells were sorted and sequenced only in a subgroup of patients, the size of which was not stated. Higher percentages of high-frequency clones at the time of surgery were linked to endoscopic recurrence, and every patient with clonality above 26.8% (18/57) had recurrence.

To note about this clone: There is no known antigen for this receptor. No much larger clone exists at a distance of one base, and base qualities are not known.

Around 500 nanograms of biopsy DNA per sample were submitted for commercial TCRB immunosequencing. CDR3 regions were amplified from genomic DNA by Adaptive Biotechnology using a two-step, amplification bias-controlled multiplex PCR. In the first PCR, primers covered every V and J gene segment, and in the second PCR, barcodes and Illumina adapters were added. CDR3 libraries were sequenced using an Illumina instrument. The authors' analysis ran thus. The analysis drew on both the pipelines supplied by the vendor and custom analysis of the raw data in R/Bioconductor running R version 3.3.0. Clonality, ranging from 0 to 1, was calculated as the inverse of the normalised Shannon entropy of all productive clones. High-frequency clones were defined as the share of the repertoire taken up by the top 100 clones, keeping only clones that passed a 95% confidence test. The Simpson index measured repertoire diversity, and the Morisita-Horn index measured overlap between samples. TCRdb took this table from immuneACCESS and kept in-frame rearrangements with V and J called. Such tables lack part of the clones; where checked against another copy, unresolved V genes explain under half of the gap, and the rest is unexplained. That table gives V, J and clone size, and the DNA gave D and trimming. This sample is represented by 11,000 to 15,000 clones; about 82% of them were singletons. The ten largest clones capture 5.5% to 7% of the sample.

Eligible patients were adults with ileal or ileocolonic Crohn's disease who had an indication for ileocolonic resection. Before DNA extraction, whole ileal mucosal biopsies were kept frozen at -80 degrees C. A TRizol-based method was used to extract genomic DNA from the frozen whole biopsies, and the DNA was quantified with a NanoDrop 2000 spectrophotometer. V is pruned by 4 bases and J by 0 bases, leaving 15 bases of the junction without a gene match. Counted from cysteine to phenylalanine, this CDR3 has 18 amino acids. Of the read, only the CDR3 DNA is kept; its 54 bases are in frame from base 1. This sequence originates from an adult with Crohn's disease. The chain is made from TRBV5-3 and TRBJ2-7, with 8 bases matching TRBD2. Being an ORF, TRBV5-3 has a function that is uncertain. Sequencing was carried out using ileal tissue. The base sequence is TGTGCCAGAAGCGCAAGCGGGGGAGCCTCGTTAAGCTCCTACGAGCAGTACTTC. This is translated as CARSASGGASLSSYEQYF.